The source of this TCR beta chain is a study of blood T cells in healthy people across ages. Study conclusions and caveats: More naive CD4+ cells and higher diversity were found in long-lived than in aged donors.

Points on this clonotype: What it binds is unknown. The CDR3 does not close with the conserved phenylalanine or tryptophan, likely indicating a read error.

Samples had at least 7 million PBMCs isolated from them. The length of the CDR3 is 14 residues. The V end was cut by 0 bases, the J end by 8 bases, with 8 bases between. The germline V gene encodes CDR1 SGHDN and CDR2 FVKESK. Through a sample-barcoded 5' primer and a J-beta primer mix, a second PCR was run for 7 to 11 cycles. TCRdb passed the 5' RACE reads through MiXCR, listing each CDR3 protein once. The sample comprises under 2,000,000 distinct CDR3 sequences, around 48% of which are singletons, and over 2% rests with the top ten. This chain links TRBV14 with TRBJ1-6, with D unresolved. Specimen: blood. The receptor's source is a woman aged 40-49 years in good health. CDR3 amino acids: CASSQESRYSPLHY. The CDR3 nucleotides are TGTGCCAGCAGCCAAGAATCGAGGTATTCACCCCTCCACTAT.